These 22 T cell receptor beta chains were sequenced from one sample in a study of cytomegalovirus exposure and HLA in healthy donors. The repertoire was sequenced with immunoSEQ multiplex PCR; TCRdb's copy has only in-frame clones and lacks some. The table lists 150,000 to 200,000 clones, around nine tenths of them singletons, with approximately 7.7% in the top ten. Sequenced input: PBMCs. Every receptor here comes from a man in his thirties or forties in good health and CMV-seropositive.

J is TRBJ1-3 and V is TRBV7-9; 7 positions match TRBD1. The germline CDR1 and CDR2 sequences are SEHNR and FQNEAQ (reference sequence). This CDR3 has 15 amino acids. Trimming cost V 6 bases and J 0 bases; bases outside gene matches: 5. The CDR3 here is CASRYRGGSGNTIYF. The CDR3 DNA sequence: TGTGCCAGCAGATACAGGGGCGGCTCTGGAAACACCATATATTTT.

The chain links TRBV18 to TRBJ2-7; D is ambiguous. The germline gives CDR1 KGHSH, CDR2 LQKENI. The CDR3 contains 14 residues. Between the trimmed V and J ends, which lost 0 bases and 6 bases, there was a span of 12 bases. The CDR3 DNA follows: TGTGCCAGCTCACCACCGACTGGATTAGTCGAGCAGTACTTC. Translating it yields CASSPPTGLVEQYF. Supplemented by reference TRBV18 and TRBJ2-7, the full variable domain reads NAGVMQNPRHLVRRRGQEARLRCSPMKGHSHVYWYRQLPEEGLKFMVYLQKENIIDESGMPKERFSAEFPKEGPSILRIQQVVRGDSAAYFCASSPPTGLVEQYFGPGTRLTVT.

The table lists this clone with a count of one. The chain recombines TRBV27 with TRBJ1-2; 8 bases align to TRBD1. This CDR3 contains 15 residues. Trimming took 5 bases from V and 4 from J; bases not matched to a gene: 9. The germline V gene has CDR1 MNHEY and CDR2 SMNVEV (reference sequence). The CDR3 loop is CASSGAGTGSYGYTF. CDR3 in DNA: TGTGCCAGCAGTGGCGCCGGGACAGGATCCTATGGCTACACCTTC.

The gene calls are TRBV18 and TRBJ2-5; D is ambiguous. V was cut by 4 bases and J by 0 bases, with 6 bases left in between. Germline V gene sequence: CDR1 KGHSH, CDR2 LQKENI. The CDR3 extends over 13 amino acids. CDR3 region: CASSLGYQETQYF. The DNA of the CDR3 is TGTGCCAGCTCACTGGGGTACCAAGAGACCCAGTACTTC.

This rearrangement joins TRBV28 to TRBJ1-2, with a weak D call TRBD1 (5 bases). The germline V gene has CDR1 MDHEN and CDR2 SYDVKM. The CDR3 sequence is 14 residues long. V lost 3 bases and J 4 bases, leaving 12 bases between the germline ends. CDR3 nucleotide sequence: TGTGCCAGCAGTTTTTATCCAGGGTTCTATGGCTACACCTTC. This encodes CASSFYPGFYGYTF.

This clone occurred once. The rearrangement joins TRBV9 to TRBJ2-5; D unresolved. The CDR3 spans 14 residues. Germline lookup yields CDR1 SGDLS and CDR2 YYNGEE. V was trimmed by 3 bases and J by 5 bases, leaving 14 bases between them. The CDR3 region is CASSGPFRWETQYF. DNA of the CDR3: TGTGCCAGCAGCGGACCCTTCCGATGGGAGACCCAGTACTTC.

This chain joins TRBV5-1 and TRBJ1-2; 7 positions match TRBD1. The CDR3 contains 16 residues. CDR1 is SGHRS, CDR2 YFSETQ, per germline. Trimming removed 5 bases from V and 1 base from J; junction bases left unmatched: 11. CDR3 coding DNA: TGCGCCAGCAGTTCCGATCCGGGACAGATTAACTATGGCTACACCTTC. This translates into CASSSDPGQINYGYTF.

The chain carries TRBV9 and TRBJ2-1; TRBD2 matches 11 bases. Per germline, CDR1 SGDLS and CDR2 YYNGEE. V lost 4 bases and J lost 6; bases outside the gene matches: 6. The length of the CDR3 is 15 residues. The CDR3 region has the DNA TGTGCCAGCAGCCTTAGCGGGGGGGCTGTCAATGAGCAGTTCTTC. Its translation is CASSLSGGAVNEQFF.

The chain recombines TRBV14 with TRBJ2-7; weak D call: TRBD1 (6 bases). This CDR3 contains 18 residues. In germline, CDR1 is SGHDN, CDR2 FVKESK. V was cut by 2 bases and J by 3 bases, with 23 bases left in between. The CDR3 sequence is CASSQKGWDTSFFYEQYF. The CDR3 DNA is TGTGCCAGCAGCCAAAAGGGTTGGGACACCAGTTTTTTCTACGAGCAGTACTTC.

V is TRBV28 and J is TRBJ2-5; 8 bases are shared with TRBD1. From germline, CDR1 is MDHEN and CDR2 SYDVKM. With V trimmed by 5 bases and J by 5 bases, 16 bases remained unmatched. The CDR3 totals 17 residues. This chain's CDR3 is CASSPHRDRLFGETQYF. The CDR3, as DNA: TGTGCCAGCAGTCCACACCGGGACAGGTTGTTCGGGGAGACCCAGTACTTC.

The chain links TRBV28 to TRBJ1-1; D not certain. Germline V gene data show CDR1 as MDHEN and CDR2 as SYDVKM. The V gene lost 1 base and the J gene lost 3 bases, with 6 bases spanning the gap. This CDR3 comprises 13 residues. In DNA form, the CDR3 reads TGTGCCAGCAGTTTATATGGAGACACTGAAGCTTTCTTT. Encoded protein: CASSLYGDTEAFF.

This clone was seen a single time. The CDR3 loop reads CASSNRGQGDYGYTF. CDR3 in DNA: TGTGCCAGTAGTAATCGTGGACAGGGGGACTATGGCTACACCTTC. The chain is built from TRBV19 and TRBJ1-2, with 10 bases aligning to TRBD1. V shed 4 bases and J 3 bases; nucleotides not matched to a gene: 5. The length of the CDR3 is 15 residues. Germline-derived CDR1 and CDR2 are LNHDA and SQIVND (reference sequence).

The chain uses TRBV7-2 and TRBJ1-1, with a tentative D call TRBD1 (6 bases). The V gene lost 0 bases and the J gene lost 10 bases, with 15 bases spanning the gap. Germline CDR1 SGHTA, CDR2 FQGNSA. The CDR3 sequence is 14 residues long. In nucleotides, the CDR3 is TGTGCCAGCAGCTTAGCTGTCGGGGGCGCAGGAGCTTTCTTT. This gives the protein CASSLAVGGAGAFF.

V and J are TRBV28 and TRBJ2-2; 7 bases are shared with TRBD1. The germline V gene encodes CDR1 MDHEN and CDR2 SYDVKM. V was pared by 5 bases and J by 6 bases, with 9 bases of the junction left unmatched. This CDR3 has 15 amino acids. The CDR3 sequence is CASSHPRTGPGELFF. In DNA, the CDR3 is TGTGCCAGCAGTCATCCTAGGACAGGACCCGGGGAGCTGTTTTTT.

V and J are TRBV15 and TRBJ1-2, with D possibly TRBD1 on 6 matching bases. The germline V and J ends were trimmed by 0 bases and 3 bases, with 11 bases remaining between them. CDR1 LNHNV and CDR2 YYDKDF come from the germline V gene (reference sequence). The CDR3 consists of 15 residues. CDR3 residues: CATSRDLQGHYGYTF. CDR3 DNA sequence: TGTGCCACCAGCAGAGACCTACAGGGCCACTATGGCTACACCTTC.

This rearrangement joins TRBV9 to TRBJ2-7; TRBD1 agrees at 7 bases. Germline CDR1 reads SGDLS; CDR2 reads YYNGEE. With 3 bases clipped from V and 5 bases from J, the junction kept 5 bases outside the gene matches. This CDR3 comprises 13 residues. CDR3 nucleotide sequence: TGTGCCAGCAGCGACAGGGGCTGGGACGAGCAGTACTTC. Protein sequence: CASSDRGWDEQYF.

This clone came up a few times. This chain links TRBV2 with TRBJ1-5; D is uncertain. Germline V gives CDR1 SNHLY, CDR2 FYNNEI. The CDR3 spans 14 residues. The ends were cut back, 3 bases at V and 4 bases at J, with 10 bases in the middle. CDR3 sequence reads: CASSDAIFNQPQHF. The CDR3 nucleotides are TGTGCCAGCAGTGACGCAATCTTTAATCAGCCCCAGCATTTT.

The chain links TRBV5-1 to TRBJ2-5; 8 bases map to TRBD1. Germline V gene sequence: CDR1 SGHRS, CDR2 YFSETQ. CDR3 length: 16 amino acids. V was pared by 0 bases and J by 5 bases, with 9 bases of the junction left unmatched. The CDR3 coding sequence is TGCGCCAGCAGCTTGGCCGAGACAGGGGATCACGAGACCCAGTACTTC. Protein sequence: CASSLAETGDHETQYF.

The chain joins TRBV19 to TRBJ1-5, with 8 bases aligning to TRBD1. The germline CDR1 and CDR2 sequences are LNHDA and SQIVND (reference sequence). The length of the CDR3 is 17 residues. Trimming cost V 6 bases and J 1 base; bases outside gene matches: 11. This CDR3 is CASSLGQGTGSNQPQHF. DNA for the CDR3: TGTGCCAGTAGCCTCGGACAGGGTACAGGGAGCAATCAGCCCCAGCATTTT.

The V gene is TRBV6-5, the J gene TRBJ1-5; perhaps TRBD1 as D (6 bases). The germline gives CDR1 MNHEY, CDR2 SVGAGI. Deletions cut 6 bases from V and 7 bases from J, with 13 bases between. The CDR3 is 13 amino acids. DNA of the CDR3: TGTGCCAGCAGCCAAATCGGGGGCCAGCCCCAGCATTTT. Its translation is CASSQIGGQPQHF.

The CDR3: CASRPPGSRENEQYF. The CDR3 DNA is TGTGCCAGCAGGCCTCCCGGGTCTCGTGAGAACGAGCAGTACTTC. J is TRBJ2-7 and V is TRBV28; D unclear. Germline lookup yields CDR1 MDHEN and CDR2 SYDVKM. V was clipped by 6 bases and J by 5 bases, with 20 bases between them. The CDR3 extends over 15 amino acids.

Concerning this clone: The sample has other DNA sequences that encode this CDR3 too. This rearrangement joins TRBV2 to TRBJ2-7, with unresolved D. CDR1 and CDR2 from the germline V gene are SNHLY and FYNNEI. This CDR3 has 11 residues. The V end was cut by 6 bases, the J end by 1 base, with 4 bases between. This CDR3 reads CASSASYEQYF. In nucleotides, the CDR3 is TGTGCCAGCAGCGCTTCCTACGAGCAGTACTTC. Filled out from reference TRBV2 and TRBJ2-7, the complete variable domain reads EPEVTQTPSHQVTQMGQEVILRCVPISNHLYFYWYRQILGQKVEFLVSFYNNEISEKSEIFDDQFSVERPDGSNFTLKIRSTKLEDSAMYFCASSASYEQYFGPGTRLTVT.